These 32 T cell receptor beta chains came from one sample sequenced in a study of cytomegalovirus exposure and HLA in healthy donors. PCR involved 60 Vbeta and 13 Jbeta primers. Assay used: immunoSEQ multiplex PCR; TCRdb lists only in-frame clones, some missing. The sample has 140,000 to 150,000 clones, about 84% seen once. The sequenced sample consisted of PBMCs. The receptor source for this set is a male donor in good health and CMV-seronegative.

The gene calls are TRBV28 and TRBJ2-7; possibly TRBD2 for D (5 bases). The CDR3 loop spans 15 amino acids. V was shortened by 3 bases and J by 0 bases, with 12 bases between the two germline ends. Germline loops: CDR1 MDHEN, CDR2 SYDVKM. CDR3: CASSFTTTSSYEQYF. The CDR3, as DNA: TGTGCCAGCAGTTTTACCACTACTAGCTCCTACGAGCAGTACTTC.

The chain is built from TRBV4-3 and TRBJ2-3; 7 bases are a match to TRBD2. Trimming removed 1 base from V and 2 bases from J; junction bases left unmatched: 15. The CDR3 is 19 amino acids. Germline V CDR1 and CDR2: LGHNA, YSLEER. The CDR3 here is CASSQAQALISGNTDTQYF. CDR3 DNA sequence: TGCGCCAGCAGCCAAGCCCAAGCGCTAATAAGCGGGAACACAGATACGCAGTATTTT.

The V call is TRBV5-1, the J call TRBJ2-1, with 9 nucleotides matching TRBD2. The CDR3 consists of 14 residues. V shed 0 bases and J 12 bases; nucleotides not matched to a gene: 7. Germline V CDR1 and CDR2: SGHRS, YFSETQ. This CDR3 reads CASSLDLAGSLQFF. The CDR3 DNA reads as TGCGCCAGCAGCTTGGACCTAGCGGGGAGCCTGCAGTTCTTC.

V usage is TRBV2 and J usage is TRBJ1-2; unclear D gene. The V and J ends lost 4 bases and 2 bases respectively, with 5 bases between them. This CDR3 contains 12 residues. Germline V lookup: CDR1 SNHLY, CDR2 FYNNEI. In nucleotides, the CDR3 is TGTGCCAGCAGTGGGGAGAACTATGGCTACACCTTC. It encodes CASSGENYGYTF.

V is TRBV14 and J is TRBJ2-7; 7 positions match TRBD1. Trimming cost V 1 base and J 2 bases; bases outside gene matches: 5. The germline V gene has CDR1 SGHDN and CDR2 FVKESK. This CDR3 region has 15 residues. The CDR3 bases are TGTGCCAGCAGCCAAGGACAGGGCCGTGCCTACGAGCAGTACTTC. Translated, it gives CASSQGQGRAYEQYF.

V is TRBV9 and J is TRBJ2-3; 8 bases match TRBD2. The germline V gene encodes CDR1 SGDLS and CDR2 YYNGEE. The CDR3 has 17 residues. The J segment lost 2 bases and the V segment lost 4 bases, leaving 12 bases of the junction unmatched. CDR3 residues: CASSPGWGGRTTDTQYF. CDR3 coding DNA: TGTGCCAGCAGCCCCGGGTGGGGCGGGAGGACCACAGATACGCAGTATTTT.

The CDR3 DNA is TGTGCCAGCAGCGTAGGGGTGGACAGCCAAAACATTCAGTACTTC. It codes for CASSVGVDSQNIQYF. The chain has TRBV9 and TRBJ2-4; D possibly corresponds to TRBD1 (6 bases). Trimming cost V 0 bases and J 5 bases, with 12 bases left between them. CDR1 is SGDLS, CDR2 YYNGEE, per germline. CDR3 length equals 15 residues.

The V gene is TRBV19, the J gene TRBJ2-2, with 7 bases fitting TRBD2. The CDR3 loop spans 15 amino acids. Trimming removed 2 bases from V and 4 bases from J; junction bases left unmatched: 4. Germline V gene sequence: CDR1 LNHDA, CDR2 SQIVND (reference sequence). DNA of the CDR3: TGTGCCAGTAGTATATGGGGGGGTGGCACCGGGGAGCTGTTTTTT. As protein: CASSIWGGGTGELFF.

The chain carries TRBV6-5 and TRBJ1-5; D call uncertain. V lost 7 bases, J lost 4 bases, and 8 bases lay in between. Germline assignment: CDR1 MNHEY and CDR2 SVGAGI. CDR3 length equals 12 residues. This CDR3 reads CASTTRNQPQHF. DNA for the CDR3: TGTGCCAGCACCACCAGAAATCAGCCCCAGCATTTT.

The J gene is TRBJ2-3, the V gene TRBV12-2; the tabulated D call, TRBD2, remains unverified against the DNA. TRBV12-2 is tagged as a pseudogene. The CDR3 is 15 amino acids. CDR3 bases: TGTGCAAGTCGCTCTCGACTAGCGGCGACAGATACGCAGTATTTT. Its translation is CASRSRLAATDTQYF.

The chain recombines TRBV5-1 with TRBJ2-1; 9 bases line up with TRBD1. CDR1 SGHRS and CDR2 YFSETQ come from the germline V gene. This CDR3 spans 14 amino acids. V shed 5 bases, J shed 9 bases, and the junction held 9 bases outside the gene matches. The DNA of the CDR3 is TGCGCCAGCAGACCTGGACAGGGGAAAGGTGAGCAGTTCTTC. It translates to CASRPGQGKGEQFF.

The rearrangement links TRBV5-6 to TRBJ2-1, with D tentatively TRBD1 (5 bases). The CDR3 has 12 residues. The V end lost 3 bases, the J end lost 7 bases, and 8 bases lay between the germline ends. Germline-derived CDR1 and CDR2 are SGHDT and YYEEEE. CDR3 in amino acids: CASSWSGNEQFF. CDR3 nucleotide sequence: TGTGCCAGCAGCTGGTCAGGGAATGAGCAGTTCTTC. Together with reference TRBV5-6 and TRBJ2-1, the CDR3 gives the full variable domain: DAGVTQSPTHLIKTRGQQVTLRCSPKSGHDTVSWYQQALGQGPQFIFQYYEEEERQRGNFPDRFSGHQFPNYSSELNVNALLLGDSALYLCASSWSGNEQFFGPGTRLTVL.

On this clone itself: An end of the junction differs from the germline gene, which may be a read error. The V call is TRBV7-7, the J call TRBJ2-3; 12 nucleotides align to TRBD1. The germline V gene has CDR1 SSHAT and CDR2 FNYEAQ (reference sequence). The CDR3 is made up of 15 amino acids. The CDR3 loop is CASSGGTGGSDTQYF. CDR3 DNA sequence: TGTGCTAGCAGCGGGGGGACAGGGGGCTCAGATACGCAGTATTTT.

This clone occurred once. This chain connects TRBV18 to TRBJ2-1; 10 bases match TRBD1. This CDR3 contains 14 residues. The V gene's germline CDR1 is KGHSH and CDR2 LQKENI. V shed 3 bases, J shed 9 bases, and the junction held 5 bases outside the gene matches. The CDR3 region is CASSPTRDRGEQFF. The CDR3 region has the DNA TGTGCCAGCTCACCCACTCGGGACAGGGGTGAGCAGTTCTTC.

CDR3 DNA sequence: TGTGCCAGCAGTGGACTCGGGACAGGTTCCTACGAGCAGTACTTC. It translates to CASSGLGTGSYEQYF. The chain has TRBV2 and TRBJ2-7; 8 nucleotides line up with TRBD1. Germline CDR1 is SNHLY and CDR2 is FYNNEI. V lost 4 bases and J lost 1; bases outside the gene matches: 6. This CDR3 has 15 amino acids. Supplemented by reference TRBV2 and TRBJ2-7, the full variable domain reads EPEVTQTPSHQVTQMGQEVILRCVPISNHLYFYWYRQILGQKVEFLVSFYNNEISEKSEIFDDQFSVERPDGSNFTLKIRSTKLEDSAMYFCASSGLGTGSYEQYFGPGTRLTVT.

This clone was seen a few times. The V and J genes are TRBV6-6 and TRBJ2-7; unclear D gene. Germline V CDR1 and CDR2: MNHNY, SVGAGI (reference sequence). The CDR3 covers 13 residues. The V and J ends lost 2 bases and 4 bases respectively, with 9 bases between them. CDR3 sequence reads: CASSYASEYEQYF. CDR3 coding DNA: TGTGCCAGCAGTTACGCCTCTGAGTACGAGCAGTACTTC.

This sequence joins TRBV2 and TRBJ2-7; D call uncertain. V shed 1 base and J shed 9 bases, with 13 bases lying between them. This CDR3 is built from 13 residues. Germline V gene data show CDR1 as SNHLY and CDR2 as FYNNEI. Here the CDR3 reads CASSEDQATRQYF. The CDR3 DNA reads TGTGCCAGCAGTGAAGACCAGGCTACGAGGCAGTACTTC.

This clone has only a few counts. The genes are TRBV25-1 and TRBJ1-1, with D possibly TRBD1 on 5 matching bases. The CDR3 is 13 residues long. Trimming shortened V by 1 base and J by 6 bases, and 9 bases separated the two germline ends. CDR1 and CDR2 from the germline V gene are MGHDK and SYGVNS. The CDR3 spells CASSESGGAEAFF. In DNA form, the CDR3 reads TGTGCCAGCAGTGAATCCGGGGGGGCTGAAGCTTTCTTT.

This sequence joins TRBV7-2 and TRBJ2-1; 8 nucleotides align to TRBD1. V shed 1 base, J shed 6 bases, and the junction held 11 bases outside the gene matches. The CDR3 consists of 17 residues. Germline values: CDR1 SGHTA, CDR2 FQGNSA. CDR3 DNA: TGTGCCAGCAGCTTAGTGTCTTCCCAGGGGGCCACCAATGAGCAGTTCTTC. Translating it yields CASSLVSSQGATNEQFF.

The chain uses TRBV4-1 and TRBJ1-1, with D hard to call. The V end lost 1 base, the J end lost 1 base, and 7 bases lay between the germline ends. This CDR3 spans 14 amino acids. Germline V gives CDR1 MGHRA, CDR2 YSYEKL. The CDR3 DNA reads as TGCGCCAGCAGCCAAGGCGGAAAGAACACTGAAGCTTTCTTT. Its protein product is CASSQGGKNTEAFF.

The chain has TRBV2 and TRBJ1-1; the D is unclear. This CDR3 region has 15 residues. Per germline, CDR1 SNHLY and CDR2 FYNNEI. The ends were cut back, 4 bases at V and 5 bases at J, with 17 bases in the middle. The CDR3 DNA sequence: TGTGCCAGCAGTGTGGATGCGTTGAGGGTGACTGAAGCTTTCTTT. Translation: CASSVDALRVTEAFF.

The chain has TRBV7-9 and TRBJ1-4, with a possible D match to TRBD1 (5 bases). CDR3 length equals 15 residues. The germline V gene has CDR1 SEHNR and CDR2 FQNEAQ (reference sequence). Trimming removed 0 bases from V and 7 bases from J, with 12 bases in between. Written as DNA, the CDR3 is TGTGCCAGCAGCTTAGCAGGGGCCGAACGTGAAAAACTGTTTTTT. This codes for CASSLAGAEREKLFF.

V usage is TRBV9 and J usage is TRBJ2-2; 9 bases match TRBD1. Losses at the gene ends were 3 bases for V and 4 bases for J; bases not matched to a gene: 7. The CDR3 runs 16 residues. Germline CDR1 SGDLS, CDR2 YYNGEE. CDR3 bases: TGTGCCAGCAGCGGCACGGGACAGGGTCCCACCGGGGAGCTGTTTTTT. As protein: CASSGTGQGPTGELFF.

This clone has only a few counts. V gene TRBV5-6 combines with J gene TRBJ2-6; possible D gene TRBD2, 6 bases. CDR3 length equals 16 residues. Germline values: CDR1 SGHDT, CDR2 YYEEEE. V lost 4 bases and J 3 bases, leaving 14 bases between the germline ends. The CDR3 DNA reads as TGTGCCAGCAGCCCCTTCCCCGGGGGTGGGGCCAACGTCCTGACTTTC. This encodes CASSPFPGGGANVLTF.

This chain joins TRBV27 and TRBJ2-7; TRBD2 agrees at 9 bases. After removal of 5 bases from V and 1 base from J, the junction contained 6 bases not matched to a gene. The germline CDR1 and CDR2 sequences are MNHEY and SMNVEV (reference sequence). The CDR3 covers 15 residues. Written as DNA, the CDR3 is TGTGCCAGCAGTGAAATCCTAGCGGGGTCCTACGAGCAGTACTTC. Encoded protein: CASSEILAGSYEQYF.

Points on this clone: One junction end disagrees with the germline gene, perhaps due to a read error. The chain employs TRBV7-9 and TRBJ1-2, with D perhaps TRBD1 (5 bases). The CDR3 extends over 13 amino acids. The germline V gene has CDR1 SEHNR and CDR2 FQNEAQ (reference sequence). The CDR3 is CSSSLGASDGYTF. CDR3 sequence (DNA): TGTTCCAGCAGCTTAGGGGCGAGTGATGGCTACACCTTC.

This clone showed up just a few times. The chain has TRBV12-5 and TRBJ1-1, with 7 nucleotides matching TRBD1. The CDR3 contains 15 residues. Germline V gene data show CDR1 as LGHNT and CDR2 as FRNRAP. V trimming: 6 bases; J trimming: 3 bases; junction bases outside the gene matches: 10. The CDR3 DNA sequence: TGTGCTAGTGGCCCAAGTAGAGGGGGCCACACTGAAGCTTTCTTT. This codes for CASGPSRGGHTEAFF.

The genes are TRBV5-8 and TRBJ1-1; D is undetermined. The V gene's germline CDR1 is SGHTS and CDR2 YDEGEE. The V gene lost 0 bases and the J gene lost 0 bases, with 18 bases spanning the gap. The CDR3 runs 18 residues. CDR3 residues: CASSLAPGLEAVNTEAFF. The CDR3 nucleotides are TGTGCCAGCAGCTTGGCCCCGGGATTGGAGGCCGTGAACACTGAAGCTTTCTTT.

The chain couples TRBV9 to TRBJ2-7; the D gene is possibly TRBD1 (6 bases). The ends were cut back, 2 bases at V and 0 bases at J, with 9 bases in the middle. CDR3 length: 14 residues. Germline CDR1 and CDR2: SGDLS and YYNGEE. Here the CDR3 reads CASSVTGNSYEQYF. For the CDR3, the DNA is TGTGCCAGCAGCGTGACAGGTAACTCCTACGAGCAGTACTTC.

This clone appeared once. This chain links TRBV19 with TRBJ1-2; TRBD1 aligns across 12 bases. Germline lookup yields CDR1 LNHDA and CDR2 SQIVND (reference sequence). V trimming: 2 bases; J trimming: 4 bases; junction bases outside the gene matches: 2. The CDR3 has 15 residues. In nucleotides, the CDR3 is TGTGCCAGTAGTATAACGGGACAGGGGGCCTATGGCTACACCTTC. The encoded protein is CASSITGQGAYGYTF.

CDR3: CASSPRQGLNYEQYF. CDR3 in DNA: TGTGCCAGCAGTCCCCGACAGGGGTTGAACTACGAGCAGTACTTC. The chain employs TRBV6-1 and TRBJ2-7; 8 bases match TRBD1. Germline loops: CDR1 MNHNS, CDR2 SASEGT. Trimming at V came to 5 bases and at J to 3 bases, leaving 9 bases not matched to a gene. CDR3 length: 15 amino acids.

This chain links TRBV28 with TRBJ2-1, with 9 bases aligning to TRBD1. V trimming: 7 bases; J trimming: 0 bases; junction bases outside the gene matches: 16. The CDR3 contains 19 residues. Germline V gives CDR1 MDHEN, CDR2 SYDVKM. CDR3 region: CASTVSDRGLLSSYNEQFF. The CDR3 bases are TGTGCCAGCACGGTCTCGGACAGGGGCTTGCTAAGCTCCTACAATGAGCAGTTCTTC.